This entry describes one TCR beta chain. The table came from immunoSEQ multiplex PCR; TCRdb's copy has only in-frame clones and leaves some out. This sample has roughly 220,000 clones; 80% occur once, and the top ten carry around 4%. The cohort comprised adults aged about 18 to 100 years residing in under 30 US areas. Assignment of participants to cohorts was predicated upon participant-reported clinical history. This sample is part of a study of blood T cell repertoires in COVID-19. For the study at large: The United States, Italy and Spain were the sources of the acute and convalescent COVID-19 samples. T cells, B-cell-depleted T cells, or PBMCs supplied cDNA or gDNA.

This sequence originates from a man aged 25-45 years with acute COVID-19. Sequencing input: PBMCs or T cells enriched from blood (not recorded which).

The CDR3 region is CASSPRQTNTEAFF. The CDR3 DNA sequence: TGTGCCAGCAGCCCTCGACAAACGAACACTGAAGCTTTCTTT. The chain recombines TRBV7-9 with TRBJ1-1, with D unclear. Germline CDR1 reads SEHNR; CDR2 reads FQNEAQ (reference sequence). The V end lost 5 bases, the J end lost 1 base, and 11 bases lay between the germline ends. The CDR3 covers 14 residues.